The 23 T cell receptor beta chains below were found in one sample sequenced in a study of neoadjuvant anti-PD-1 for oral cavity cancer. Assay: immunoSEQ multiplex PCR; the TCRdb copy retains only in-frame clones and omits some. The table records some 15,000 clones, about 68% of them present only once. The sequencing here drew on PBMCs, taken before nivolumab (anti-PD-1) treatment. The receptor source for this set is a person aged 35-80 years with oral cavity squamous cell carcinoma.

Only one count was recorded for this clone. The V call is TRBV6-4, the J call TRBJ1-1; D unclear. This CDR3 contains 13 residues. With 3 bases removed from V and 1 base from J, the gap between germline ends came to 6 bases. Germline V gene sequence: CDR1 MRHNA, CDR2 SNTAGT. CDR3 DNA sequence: TGTGCCAGCAGTGAAAGTGGGAACACTGAAGCTTTCTTT. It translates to CASSESGNTEAFF.

CDR3 bases: TGCGCCAGCAGCACGCAGACTAGCGCCAATGAGCAGTTCTTC. It is translated as CASSTQTSANEQFF. The chain couples TRBV5-1 to TRBJ2-1; 8 nucleotides agree with TRBD2. J lost 6 bases, V lost 4 bases, and 6 bases had no gene match. The CDR3 is made up of 14 amino acids. Germline lookup yields CDR1 SGHRS and CDR2 YFSETQ. The complete variable domain, with remaining parts taken from reference TRBV5-1 and TRBJ2-1, reads KAGVTQTPRYLIKTRGQQVTLSCSPISGHRSVSWYQQTPGQGLQFLFEYFSETQRNKGNFPGRFSGRQFSNSRSEMNVSTLELGDSALYLCASSTQTSANEQFFGPGTRLTVL.

CDR3: CASSRVLNTEAFF. DNA for the CDR3: TGTGCCAGCAGCAGGGTTTTGAACACTGAAGCTTTCTTT. J is TRBJ1-1 and V is TRBV25-1, with D perhaps TRBD1 (5 bases). This CDR3 has 13 amino acids. Trimming cost V 6 bases and J 0 bases, with 8 bases left between them. The germline CDR1 and CDR2 sequences are MGHDK and SYGVNS. The complete variable domain, with remaining parts taken from reference TRBV25-1 and TRBJ1-1, reads EADIYQTPRYLVIGTGKKITLECSQTMGHDKMYWYQQDPGMELHLIHYSYGVNSTEKGDLSSESTVSRIRTEHFPLTLESARPSHTSQYLCASSRVLNTEAFFGQGTRLTVV.

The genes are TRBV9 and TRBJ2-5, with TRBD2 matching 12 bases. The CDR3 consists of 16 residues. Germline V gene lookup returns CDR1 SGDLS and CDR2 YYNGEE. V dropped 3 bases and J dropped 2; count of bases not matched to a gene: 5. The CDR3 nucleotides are TGTGCCAGCAGCGCTACGACTAGCGGGAGACAAGAGACCCAGTACTTC. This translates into CASSATTSGRQETQYF.

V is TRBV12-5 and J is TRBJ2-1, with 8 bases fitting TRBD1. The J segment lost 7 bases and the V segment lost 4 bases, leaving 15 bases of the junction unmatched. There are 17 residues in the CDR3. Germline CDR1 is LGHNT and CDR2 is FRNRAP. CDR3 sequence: CASGSTPRGRVSNEQFF. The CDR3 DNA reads TGTGCTAGTGGTTCCACGCCCAGGGGGCGGGTGTCAAATGAGCAGTTCTTC.

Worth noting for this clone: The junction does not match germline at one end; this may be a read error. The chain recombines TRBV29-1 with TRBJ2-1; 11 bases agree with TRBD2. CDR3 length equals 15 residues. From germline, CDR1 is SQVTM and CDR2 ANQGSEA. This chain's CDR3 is CSGENLAGGYNEQFF. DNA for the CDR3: TGCAGCGGTGAAAACCTAGCGGGGGGCTACAATGAGCAGTTCTTC.

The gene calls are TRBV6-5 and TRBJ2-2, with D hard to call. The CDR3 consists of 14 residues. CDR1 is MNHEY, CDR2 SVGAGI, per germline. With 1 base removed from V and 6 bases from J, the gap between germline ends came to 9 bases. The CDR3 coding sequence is TGTGCCAGCAGTTACTTTTCGGGTGCCGGGGAGCTGTTTTTT. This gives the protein CASSYFSGAGELFF.

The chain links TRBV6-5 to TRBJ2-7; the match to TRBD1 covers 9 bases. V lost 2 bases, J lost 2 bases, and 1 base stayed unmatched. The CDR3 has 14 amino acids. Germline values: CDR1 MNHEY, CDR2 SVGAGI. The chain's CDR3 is CASSYGTGTYEQYF. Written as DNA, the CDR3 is TGTGCCAGCAGTTACGGGACAGGGACCTACGAGCAGTACTTC.

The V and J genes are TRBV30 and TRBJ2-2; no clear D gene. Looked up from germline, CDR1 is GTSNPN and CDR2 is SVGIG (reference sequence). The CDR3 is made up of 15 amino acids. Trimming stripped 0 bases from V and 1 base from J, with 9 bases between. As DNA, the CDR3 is TGTGCCTGGAGTGTAACCAGCGAGAACACCGGGGAGCTGTTTTTT. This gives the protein CAWSVTSENTGELFF.

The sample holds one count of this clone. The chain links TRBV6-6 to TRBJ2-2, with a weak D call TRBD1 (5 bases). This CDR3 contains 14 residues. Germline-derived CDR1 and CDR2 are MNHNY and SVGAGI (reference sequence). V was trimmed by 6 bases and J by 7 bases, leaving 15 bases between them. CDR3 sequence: CASRDGHRLGELFF. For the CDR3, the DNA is TGTGCCAGCAGGGACGGACACCGACTCGGGGAGCTGTTTTTT.

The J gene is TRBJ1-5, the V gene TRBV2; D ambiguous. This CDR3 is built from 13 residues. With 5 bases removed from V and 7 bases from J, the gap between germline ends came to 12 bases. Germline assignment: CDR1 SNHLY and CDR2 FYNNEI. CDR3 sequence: CASSLGPGQPQHF. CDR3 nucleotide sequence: TGTGCCAGCAGTTTAGGTCCGGGGCAGCCCCAGCATTTT.

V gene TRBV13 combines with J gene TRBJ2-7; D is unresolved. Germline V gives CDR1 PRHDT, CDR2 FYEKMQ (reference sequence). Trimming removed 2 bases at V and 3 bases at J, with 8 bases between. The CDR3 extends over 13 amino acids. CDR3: CASSLNWNYEQYF. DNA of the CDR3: TGTGCCAGCAGCTTAAATTGGAACTACGAGCAGTACTTC.

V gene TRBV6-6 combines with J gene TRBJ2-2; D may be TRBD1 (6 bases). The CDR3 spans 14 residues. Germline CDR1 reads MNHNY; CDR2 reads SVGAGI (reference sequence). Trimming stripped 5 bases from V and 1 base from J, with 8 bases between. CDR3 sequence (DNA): TGTGCCAGCAGTGGACAGAAGAACACCGGGGAGCTGTTTTTT. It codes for CASSGQKNTGELFF.

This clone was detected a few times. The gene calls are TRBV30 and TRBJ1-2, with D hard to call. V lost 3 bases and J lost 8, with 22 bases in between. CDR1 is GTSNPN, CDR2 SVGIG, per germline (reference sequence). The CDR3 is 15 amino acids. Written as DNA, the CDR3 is TGTGCCTGGAGGACCCGCCCAGGATATGATTCGGGCTACACCTTC. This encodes CAWRTRPGYDSGYTF.

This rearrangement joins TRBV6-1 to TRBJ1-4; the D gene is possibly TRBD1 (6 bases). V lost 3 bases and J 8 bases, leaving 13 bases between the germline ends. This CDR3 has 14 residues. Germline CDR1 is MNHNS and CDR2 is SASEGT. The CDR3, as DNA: TGTGCCAGCAGTGAGGGGGGCCCCACCGAAAAACTGTTTTTT. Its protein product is CASSEGGPTEKLFF.

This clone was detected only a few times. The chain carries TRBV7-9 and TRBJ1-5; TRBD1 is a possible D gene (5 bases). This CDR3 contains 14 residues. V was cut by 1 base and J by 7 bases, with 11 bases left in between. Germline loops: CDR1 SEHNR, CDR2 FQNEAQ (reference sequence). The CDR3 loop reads CASSLGQGGQPQHF. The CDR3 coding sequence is TGTGCCAGCAGCTTAGGTCAGGGAGGACAGCCCCAGCATTTT.

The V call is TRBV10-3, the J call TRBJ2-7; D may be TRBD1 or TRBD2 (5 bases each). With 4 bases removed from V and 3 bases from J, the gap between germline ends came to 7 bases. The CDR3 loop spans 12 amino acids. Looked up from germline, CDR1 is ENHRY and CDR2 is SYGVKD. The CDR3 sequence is CAISVGGYEQYF. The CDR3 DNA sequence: TGTGCCATCAGTGTTGGGGGCTACGAGCAGTACTTC.

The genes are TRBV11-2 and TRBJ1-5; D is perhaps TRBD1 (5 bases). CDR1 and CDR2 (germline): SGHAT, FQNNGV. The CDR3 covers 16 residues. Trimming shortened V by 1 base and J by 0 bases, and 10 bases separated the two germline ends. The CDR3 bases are TGTGCCAGCAGCTTAGGGGGGGTACTTAGCAATCAGCCCCAGCATTTT. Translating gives CASSLGGVLSNQPQHF.

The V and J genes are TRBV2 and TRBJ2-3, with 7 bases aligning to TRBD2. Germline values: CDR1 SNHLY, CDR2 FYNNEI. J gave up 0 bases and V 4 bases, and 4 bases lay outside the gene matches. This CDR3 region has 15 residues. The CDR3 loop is CASSALGGSTDTQYF. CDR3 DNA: TGTGCCAGCAGTGCCTTGGGGGGGAGCACAGATACGCAGTATTTT.

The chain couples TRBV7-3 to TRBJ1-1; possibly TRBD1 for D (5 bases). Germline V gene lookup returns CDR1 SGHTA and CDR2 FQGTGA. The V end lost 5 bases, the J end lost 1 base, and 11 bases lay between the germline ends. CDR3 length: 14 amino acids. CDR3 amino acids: CASSLTDRNTEAFF. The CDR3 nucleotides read TGTGCCAGCAGCCTCACCGACAGGAACACTGAAGCTTTCTTT.

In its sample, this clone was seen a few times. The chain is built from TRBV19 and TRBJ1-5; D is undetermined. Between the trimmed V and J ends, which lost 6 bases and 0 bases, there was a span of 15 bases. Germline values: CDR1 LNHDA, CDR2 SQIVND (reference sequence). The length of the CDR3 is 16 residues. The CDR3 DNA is TGTGCCAGTAGGTTGGCAGAGAGTTTTAGCAATCAGCCCCAGCATTTT. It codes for CASRLAESFSNQPQHF.

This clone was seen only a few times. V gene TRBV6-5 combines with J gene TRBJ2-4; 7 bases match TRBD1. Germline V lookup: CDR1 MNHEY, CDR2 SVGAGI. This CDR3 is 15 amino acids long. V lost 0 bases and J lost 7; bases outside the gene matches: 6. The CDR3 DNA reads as TGTGCCAGCAGTTACTCATTCTCGGGACAGAACATTCAGTACTTC. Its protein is CASSYSFSGQNIQYF.

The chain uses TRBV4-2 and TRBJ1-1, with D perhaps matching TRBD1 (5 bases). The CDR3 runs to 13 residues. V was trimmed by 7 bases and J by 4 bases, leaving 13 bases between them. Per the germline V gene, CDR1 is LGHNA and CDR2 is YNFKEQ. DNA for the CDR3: TGTGCCAGCAAGTTAAGGGGCATCACTGAAGCTTTCTTT. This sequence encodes CASKLRGITEAFF.